One sample yielded the 12 T cell receptor beta chains listed below, sequenced in a study of cytomegalovirus exposure and HLA in healthy donors (dated by TCRdb to between 2016 and 2019). Libraries were constructed by the immunoSEQ multiplex PCR assay. For the multiplex PCR, a mixture combining 60 forward primers for TCR Vbeta segments and 13 reverse primers for TCR Jbeta segments was used. What TCRdb holds here is the immuneACCESS table cut down to in-frame rearrangements. Part of the clones is not present; checked against another copy, under half of the missing clones reflect an unresolved V gene, and the others are unexplained. The sample table holds about 140,000 clones. The ten largest account for 2.2% of the sample. The source material was PBMCs. These receptors all stem from a woman in her late teens or twenties in good health and CMV-seronegative.

The CDR3 DNA reads as TGTGCCTGGAGTGTACGGGCGGGAGTCTCCTACGAGCAGTACGTC. Its translation: CAWSVRAGVSYEQYV. This sequence joins TRBV30 and TRBJ2-7; 7 nucleotides align to TRBD2. V lost 0 bases and J lost 0; bases outside the gene matches: 5. CDR1 GTSNPN and CDR2 SVGIG come from the germline V gene (reference sequence). The CDR3 has 15 residues.

The rearrangement uses TRBV7-6 and TRBJ1-1; D is ambiguous. V was pared by 5 bases and J by 3 bases, with 10 bases between. The CDR3 has 13 amino acids. In germline, CDR1 is SGHVS, CDR2 FNYEAQ. CDR3 in DNA: TGTGCCAGCAGCCCCCCCTCGGACACTGAAGCTTTCTTT. Protein product: CASSPPSDTEAFF.

This chain uses TRBV5-6 with TRBJ2-1; 8 nucleotides agree with TRBD2. This CDR3 is 14 amino acids long. CDR1 and CDR2 from the germline V gene are SGHDT and YYEEEE. With V trimmed by 4 bases and J by 5 bases, 5 bases remained unmatched. As DNA, the CDR3 is TGTGCCAGCAGCCCCGAACTAGCGGACAATGAGCAGTTCTTC. Its protein product is CASSPELADNEQFF.

This rearrangement joins TRBV12-5 to TRBJ2-3, with 15 nucleotides matching TRBD2. Losses at the gene ends were 4 bases for V and 5 bases for J; bases not matched to a gene: 4. Germline V lookup: CDR1 LGHNT, CDR2 FRNRAP. CDR3 size: 16 residues. CDR3: CASGWTSGRARDTQYF. The CDR3, as DNA: TGTGCTAGTGGTTGGACTAGCGGGAGGGCCAGAGATACGCAGTATTTT. Based on the CDR3 plus reference TRBV12-5 and TRBJ2-3, the full variable domain is DARVTQTPRHKVTEMGQEVTMRCQPILGHNTVFWYRQTMMQGLELLAYFRNRAPLDDSGMPKDRFSAEMPDATLATLKIQPSEPRDSAVYFCASGWTSGRARDTQYFGPGTRLTVL.

The chain is built from TRBV6-1 and TRBJ2-3; TRBD2 matches 13 bases. With 1 base clipped from V and 4 bases from J, the junction kept 5 bases outside the gene matches. The length of the CDR3 is 17 residues. The germline gives CDR1 MNHNS, CDR2 SASEGT. The CDR3 loop reads CASSEGTSGSLADTQYF. In DNA form, the CDR3 reads TGTGCCAGCAGTGAAGGGACTAGCGGGAGCTTGGCAGATACGCAGTATTTT.

The gene calls are TRBV10-3 and TRBJ2-7, with TRBD2 matching over 11 bases. CDR1 ENHRY and CDR2 SYGVKD come from the germline V gene. The junction had 25 bases not matched to a gene; V was cut back by 6 bases and J by 3 bases. This CDR3 is 21 amino acids long. CDR3 in amino acids: CAISRLFVMPTSGSLVYEQYV. CDR3 coding DNA: TGTGCCATCAGCCGGTTGTTCGTCATGCCAACTAGCGGGAGTTTAGTCTACGAGCAGTACGTC.

The chain couples TRBV15 to TRBJ2-7; 7 bases are shared with TRBD1. Per germline, CDR1 LNHNV and CDR2 YYDKDF (reference sequence). With V trimmed by 5 bases and J by 3 bases, 7 bases remained unmatched. The CDR3 sequence is 14 residues long. The CDR3 here is CATSPRDRIYEQYV. In DNA form, the CDR3 reads TGTGCCACCAGCCCCCGGGACAGAATCTACGAGCAGTACGTC.

The rearrangement uses TRBV12-1 and TRBJ2-7; the D call of TRBD1 is as the table states it, not checked on the DNA. TRBV12-1 is assigned pseudogene status. This CDR3 region has 15 residues. The CDR3 sequence is CASSSPPPTEYEQYV. In nucleotides, the CDR3 is TGTGCCAGCAGCTCCCCCCCGCCGACAGAGTACGAGCAGTACGTC.

The V gene is TRBV10-3, the J gene TRBJ2-5, with 7 bases that match TRBD2. CDR1 and CDR2 (germline): ENHRY, SYGVKD. The V segment lost 6 bases and the J segment 2 bases; nucleotides outside the gene matches: 6. The CDR3 loop spans 14 amino acids. The CDR3 DNA is TGTGCCATCAGAGACCAGCGGGGACAAGAGACCCAGTACTTC. Translation: CAIRDQRGQETQYF.

The rearrangement uses TRBV7-2 and TRBJ1-5; D may be TRBD1 (5 bases). Germline V lookup: CDR1 SGHTA, CDR2 FQGNSA. V lost 1 base to trimming and J lost 4 bases, with 8 bases between them. This CDR3 comprises 14 residues. The CDR3 sequence is CASSLGQGNQPQHF. Written as DNA, the CDR3 is TGTGCCAGCAGCTTAGGGCAGGGAAATCAGCCCCAGCATTTT.

The V and J genes are TRBV20-1 and TRBJ1-1; D is ambiguous. The CDR3 is made up of 11 amino acids. Deletions cut 5 bases from V and 3 bases from J, with 7 bases between. Per germline, CDR1 DFQATT and CDR2 SNEGSKA (reference sequence). The CDR3 DNA reads as TGCAGTGCTGAGCGGGACACTGAAGCTTTCTTT. This sequence encodes CSAERDTEAFF.

This chain joins TRBV9 and TRBJ2-3, with a possible D match to TRBD1 (6 bases). This CDR3 comprises 14 residues. V was cut by 4 bases and J by 6 bases, with 15 bases left in between. The germline V gene has CDR1 SGDLS and CDR2 YYNGEE. CDR3 protein: CASSLTRGMDTQYF. The DNA of the CDR3 is TGTGCCAGCAGCCTGACGAGGGGGATGGATACGCAGTATTTT.